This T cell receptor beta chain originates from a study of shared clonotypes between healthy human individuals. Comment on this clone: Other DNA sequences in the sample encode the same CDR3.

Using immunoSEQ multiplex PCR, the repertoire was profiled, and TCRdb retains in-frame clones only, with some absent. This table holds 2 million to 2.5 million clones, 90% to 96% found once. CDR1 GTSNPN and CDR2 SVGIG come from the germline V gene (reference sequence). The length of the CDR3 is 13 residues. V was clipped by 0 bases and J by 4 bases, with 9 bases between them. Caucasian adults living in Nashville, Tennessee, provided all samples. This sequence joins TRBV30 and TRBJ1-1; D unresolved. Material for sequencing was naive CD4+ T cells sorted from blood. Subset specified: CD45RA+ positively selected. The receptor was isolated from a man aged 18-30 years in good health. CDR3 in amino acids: CAWSVGGGTEAFF. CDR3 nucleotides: TGTGCCTGGAGTGTGGGAGGCGGCACTGAAGCTTTCTTT.